This TCR beta chain was obtained from a study of blood T cell repertoires in COVID-19. Here immunoSEQ multiplex PCR was the method, and the copy in TCRdb shows in-frame clones only, minus some. Among around 150,000 clones, around nine tenths were seen once, and the ten largest hold around a tenth. CDR1 and CDR2 (germline): GTSNPN, SVGIG (reference sequence). The length of the CDR3 is 13 residues. The V gene lost 1 base and the J gene lost 2 bases, with 8 bases spanning the gap. The J gene is TRBJ1-1, the V gene TRBV30, with D maybe TRBD1 (5 bases). Sequenced input: peripheral blood. This clonotype was sampled from a woman aged 70-85 years with COVID-19, enrolled during active disease. CDR3 residues: CAWSAGSNTEAFF. The DNA for the CDR3 is TGTGCCTGGAGTGCAGGGTCAAACACTGAAGCTTTCTTT.